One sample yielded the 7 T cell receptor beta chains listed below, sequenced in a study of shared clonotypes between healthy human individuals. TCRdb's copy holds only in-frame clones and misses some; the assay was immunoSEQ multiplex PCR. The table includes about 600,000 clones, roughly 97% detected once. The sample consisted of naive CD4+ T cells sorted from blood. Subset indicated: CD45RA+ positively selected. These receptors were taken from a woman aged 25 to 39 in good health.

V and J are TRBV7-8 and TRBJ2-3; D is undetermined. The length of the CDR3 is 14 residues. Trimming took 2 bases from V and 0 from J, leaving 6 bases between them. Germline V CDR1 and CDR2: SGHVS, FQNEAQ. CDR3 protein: CASSLQASTDTQYF. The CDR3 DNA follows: TGTGCCAGCAGCTTACAAGCGAGCACAGATACGCAGTATTTT.

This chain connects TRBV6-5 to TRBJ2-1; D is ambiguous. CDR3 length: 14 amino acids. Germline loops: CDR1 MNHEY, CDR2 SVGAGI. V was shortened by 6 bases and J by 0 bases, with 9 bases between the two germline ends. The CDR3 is CASSSSSSYNEQFF. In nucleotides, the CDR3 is TGTGCCAGCAGCTCGTCGAGCTCCTACAATGAGCAGTTCTTC.

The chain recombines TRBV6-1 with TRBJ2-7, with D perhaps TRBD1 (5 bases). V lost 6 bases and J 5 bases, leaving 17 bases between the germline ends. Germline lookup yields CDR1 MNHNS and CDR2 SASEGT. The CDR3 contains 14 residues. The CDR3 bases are TGTGCCAGCAGAGGGCTCAGGGTCAGTGACGAGCAGTACTTC. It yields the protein CASRGLRVSDEQYF.

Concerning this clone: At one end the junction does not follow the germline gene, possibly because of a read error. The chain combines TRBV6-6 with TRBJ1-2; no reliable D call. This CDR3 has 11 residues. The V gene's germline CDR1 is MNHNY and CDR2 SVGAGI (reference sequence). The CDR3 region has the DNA TGTGCCAGCAGTGACTCCTATGGCTACACCTTC. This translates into CASSDSYGYTF.

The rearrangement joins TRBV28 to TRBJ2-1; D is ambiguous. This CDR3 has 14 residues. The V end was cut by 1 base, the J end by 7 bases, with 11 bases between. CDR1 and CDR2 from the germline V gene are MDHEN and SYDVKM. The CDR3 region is CASSLFRVGNEQFF. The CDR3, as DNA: TGTGCCAGCAGTTTATTTAGGGTCGGGAATGAGCAGTTCTTC. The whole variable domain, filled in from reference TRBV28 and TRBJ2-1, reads DVKVTQSSRYLVKRTGEKVFLECVQDMDHENMFWYRQDPGLGLRLIYFSYDVKMKEKGDIPEGYSVSREKKERFSLILESASTNQTSMYLCASSLFRVGNEQFFGPGTRLTVL.

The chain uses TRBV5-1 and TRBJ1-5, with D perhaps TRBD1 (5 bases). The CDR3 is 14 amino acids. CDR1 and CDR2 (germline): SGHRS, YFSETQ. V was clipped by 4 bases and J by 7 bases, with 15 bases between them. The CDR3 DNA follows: TGCGCCAGCAGCGCTGGGACCGAAGGGCAGCCCCAGCATTTT. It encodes CASSAGTEGQPQHF.

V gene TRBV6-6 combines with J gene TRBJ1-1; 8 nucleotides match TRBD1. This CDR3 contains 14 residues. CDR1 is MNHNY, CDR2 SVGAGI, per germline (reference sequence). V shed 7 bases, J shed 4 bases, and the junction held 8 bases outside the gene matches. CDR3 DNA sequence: TGTGCCAGCACCGAGGACAGGGACGCCACTGAAGCTTTCTTT. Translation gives CASTEDRDATEAFF.